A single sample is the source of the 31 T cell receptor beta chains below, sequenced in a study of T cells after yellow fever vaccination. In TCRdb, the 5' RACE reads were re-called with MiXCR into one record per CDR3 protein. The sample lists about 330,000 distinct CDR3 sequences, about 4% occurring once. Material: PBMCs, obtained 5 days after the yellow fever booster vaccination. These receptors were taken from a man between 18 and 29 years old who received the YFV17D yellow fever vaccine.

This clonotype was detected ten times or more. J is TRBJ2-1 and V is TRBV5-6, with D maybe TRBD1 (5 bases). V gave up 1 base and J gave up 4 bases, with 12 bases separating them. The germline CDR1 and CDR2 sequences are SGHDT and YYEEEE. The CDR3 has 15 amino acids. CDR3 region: CASSLNQGRYNEQFF. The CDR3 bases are TGTGCCAGCAGCTTGAACCAGGGAAGGTACAATGAGCAGTTCTTC.

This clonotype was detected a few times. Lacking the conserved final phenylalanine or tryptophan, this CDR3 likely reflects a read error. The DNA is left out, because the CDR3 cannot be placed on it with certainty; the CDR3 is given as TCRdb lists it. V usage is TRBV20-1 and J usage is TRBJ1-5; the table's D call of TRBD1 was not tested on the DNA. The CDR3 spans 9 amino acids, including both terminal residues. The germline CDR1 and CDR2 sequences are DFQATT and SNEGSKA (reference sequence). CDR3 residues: CSARERAGA.

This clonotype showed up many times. The CDR3 reads CSGTGGETQYF. CDR3 nucleotides: TGCAGTGGGACAGGGGGCGAGACCCAGTACTTC. The rearrangement uses TRBV20-1 and TRBJ2-5; 11 bases fit TRBD1. The CDR3 length is 11 residues. J gave up 5 bases and V 7 bases, and 0 bases lay outside the gene matches. The germline V gene encodes CDR1 DFQATT and CDR2 SNEGSKA (reference sequence).

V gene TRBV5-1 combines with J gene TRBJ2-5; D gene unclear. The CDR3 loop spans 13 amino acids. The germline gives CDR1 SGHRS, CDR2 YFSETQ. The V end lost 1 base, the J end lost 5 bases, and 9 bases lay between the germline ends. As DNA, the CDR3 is TGCGCCAGCAGCTTGTTCGGTGCGGAGACCCAGTACTTC. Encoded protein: CASSLFGAETQYF. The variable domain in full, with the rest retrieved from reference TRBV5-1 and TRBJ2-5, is KAGVTQTPRYLIKTRGQQVTLSCSPISGHRSVSWYQQTPGQGLQFLFEYFSETQRNKGNFPGRFSGRQFSNSRSEMNVSTLELGDSALYLCASSLFGAETQYFGPGTRLLVL.

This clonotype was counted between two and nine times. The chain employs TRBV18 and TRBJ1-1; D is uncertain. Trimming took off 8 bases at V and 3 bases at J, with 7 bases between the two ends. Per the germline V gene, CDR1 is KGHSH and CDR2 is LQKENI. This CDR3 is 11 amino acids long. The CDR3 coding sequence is TGTGCCAGCGCGTGGGACACTGAAGCTTTCTTT. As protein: CASAWDTEAFF.

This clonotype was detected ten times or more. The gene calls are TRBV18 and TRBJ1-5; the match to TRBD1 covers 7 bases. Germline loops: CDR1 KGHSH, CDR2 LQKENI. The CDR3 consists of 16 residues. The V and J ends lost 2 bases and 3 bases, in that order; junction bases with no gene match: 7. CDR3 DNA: TGTGCCAGCTCACCATCTGGGACAGTTAACAATCAGCCCCAGCATTTT. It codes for CASSPSGTVNNQPQHF.

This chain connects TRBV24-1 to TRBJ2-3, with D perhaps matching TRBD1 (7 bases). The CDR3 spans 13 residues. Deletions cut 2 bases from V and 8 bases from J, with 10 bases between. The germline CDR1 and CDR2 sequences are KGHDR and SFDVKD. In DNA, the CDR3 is TGTGCCACCAGTGATTGGAGGGACAGTACGCAGTATTTT. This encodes CATSDWRDSTQYF.

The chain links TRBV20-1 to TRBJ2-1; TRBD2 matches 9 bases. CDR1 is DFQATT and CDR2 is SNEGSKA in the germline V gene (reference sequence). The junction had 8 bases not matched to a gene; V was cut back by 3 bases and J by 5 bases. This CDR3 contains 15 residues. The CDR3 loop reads CSARPLAGWDNEQFF. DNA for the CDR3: TGCAGTGCTAGGCCCCTAGCGGGGTGGGACAATGAGCAGTTCTTC.

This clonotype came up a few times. DNA of the CDR3: TGTGCCAGCAGCTCTGAGGGACTAGCGGGGAACAATGAGCAGTTCTTC. Protein: CASSSEGLAGNNEQFF. This sequence joins TRBV7-2 and TRBJ2-1, with 13 bases matching TRBD2. The J segment lost 5 bases and the V segment lost 4 bases, leaving 5 bases of the junction unmatched. The CDR3 contains 16 residues. In germline, CDR1 is SGHTA, CDR2 FQGNSA.

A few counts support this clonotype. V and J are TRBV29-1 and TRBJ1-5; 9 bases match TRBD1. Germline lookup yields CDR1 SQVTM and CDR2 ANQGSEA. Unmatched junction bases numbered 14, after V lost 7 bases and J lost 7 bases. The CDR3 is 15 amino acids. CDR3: CSARNRGQVRQPQHF. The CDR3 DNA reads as TGCAGCGCCCGTAACAGGGGGCAGGTAAGACAGCCCCAGCATTTT. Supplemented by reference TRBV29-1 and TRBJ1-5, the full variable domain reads SAVISQKPSRDICQRGTSLTIQCQVDSQVTMMFWYRQQPGQSLTLIATANQGSEATYESGFVIDKFPISRPNLTFSTLTVSNMSPEDSSIYLCSARNRGQVRQPQHFGDGTRLSIL.

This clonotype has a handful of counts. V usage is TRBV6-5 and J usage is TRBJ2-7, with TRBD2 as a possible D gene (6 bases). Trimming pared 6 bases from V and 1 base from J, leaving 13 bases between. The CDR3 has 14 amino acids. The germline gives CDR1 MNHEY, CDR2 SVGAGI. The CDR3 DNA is TGTGCCAGCAGCCCGGGACTGGGGTCCTACGAGCAGTACGTC. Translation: CASSPGLGSYEQYV.

CDR3 loop: CASSVLAGASYEQYF. As DNA, the CDR3 is TGTGCCAGCAGCGTTCTTGCGGGGGCTTCCTACGAGCAGTACTTC. The rearrangement links TRBV6-5 to TRBJ2-7, with a weak D call TRBD2 (7 bases). V lost 6 bases, J lost 1 base, and 16 bases lay in between. The CDR3 extends over 15 amino acids. Germline values: CDR1 MNHEY, CDR2 SVGAGI.

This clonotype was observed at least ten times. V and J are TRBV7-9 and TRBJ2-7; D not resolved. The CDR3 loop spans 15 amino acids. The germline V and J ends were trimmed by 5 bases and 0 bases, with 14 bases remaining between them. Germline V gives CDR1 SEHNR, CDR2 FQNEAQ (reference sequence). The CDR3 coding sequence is TGTGCCAGCAGCCCCCGAATTAGAGACTCCTACGAGCAGTACTTC. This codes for CASSPRIRDSYEQYF.

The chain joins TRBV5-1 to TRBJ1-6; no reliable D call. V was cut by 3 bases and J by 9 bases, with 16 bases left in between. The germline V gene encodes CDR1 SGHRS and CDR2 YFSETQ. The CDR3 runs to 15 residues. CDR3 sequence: CASSYVEGTSSPLHF. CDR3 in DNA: TGCGCCAGCAGCTACGTCGAGGGAACGAGTTCACCCCTCCACTTT. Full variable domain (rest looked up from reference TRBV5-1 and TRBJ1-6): KAGVTQTPRYLIKTRGQQVTLSCSPISGHRSVSWYQQTPGQGLQFLFEYFSETQRNKGNFPGRFSGRQFSNSRSEMNVSTLELGDSALYLCASSYVEGTSSPLHFGNGTRLTVT.

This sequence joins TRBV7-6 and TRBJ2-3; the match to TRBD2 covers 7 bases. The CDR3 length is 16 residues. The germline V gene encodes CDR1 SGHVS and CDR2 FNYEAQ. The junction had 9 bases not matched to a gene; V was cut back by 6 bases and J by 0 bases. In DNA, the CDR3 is TGTGCCAGCAGGAGGGAAGCGGGGTCTAGCACAGATACGCAGTATTTT. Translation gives CASRREAGSSTDTQYF.

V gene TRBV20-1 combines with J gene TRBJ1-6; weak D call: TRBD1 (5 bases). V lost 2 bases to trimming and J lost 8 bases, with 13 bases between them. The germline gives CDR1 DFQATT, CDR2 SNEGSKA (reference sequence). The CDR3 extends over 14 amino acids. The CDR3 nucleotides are TGCAGTGCTAGAATCTCAGGGAAGGATTCACCCCTCCACTTT. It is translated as CSARISGKDSPLHF.

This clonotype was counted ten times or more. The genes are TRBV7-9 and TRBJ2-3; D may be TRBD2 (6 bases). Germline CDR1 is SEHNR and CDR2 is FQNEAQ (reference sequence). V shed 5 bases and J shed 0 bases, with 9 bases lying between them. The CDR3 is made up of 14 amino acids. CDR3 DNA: TGTGCCAGCAGCCTGGACTACAGCACAGATACGCAGTATTTT. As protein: CASSLDYSTDTQYF.

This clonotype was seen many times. The CDR3 sequence: CATSGGSGYTF. CDR3 nucleotides: TGTGCCACCAGCGGGGGCAGTGGCTACACCTTC. The gene calls are TRBV24-1 and TRBJ1-2; TRBD1 might be the D (6 bases). This CDR3 contains 11 residues. V shed 7 bases and J shed 7 bases, with 9 bases lying between them. In germline, CDR1 is KGHDR, CDR2 SFDVKD.

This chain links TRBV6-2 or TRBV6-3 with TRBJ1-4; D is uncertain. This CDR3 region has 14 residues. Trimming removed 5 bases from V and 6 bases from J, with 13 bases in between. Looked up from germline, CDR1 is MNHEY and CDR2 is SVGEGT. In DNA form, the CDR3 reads TGTGCCAGCAGTACGGCAAGATCCGATGAAAAACTGTTTTTT. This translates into CASSTARSDEKLFF.

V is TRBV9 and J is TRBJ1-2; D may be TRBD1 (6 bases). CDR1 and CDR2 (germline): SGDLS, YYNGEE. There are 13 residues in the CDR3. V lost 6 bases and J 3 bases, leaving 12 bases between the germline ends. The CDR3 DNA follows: TGTGCCAGCACCCGAGGGGGTTACTATGGCTACACCTTC. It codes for CASTRGGYYGYTF.

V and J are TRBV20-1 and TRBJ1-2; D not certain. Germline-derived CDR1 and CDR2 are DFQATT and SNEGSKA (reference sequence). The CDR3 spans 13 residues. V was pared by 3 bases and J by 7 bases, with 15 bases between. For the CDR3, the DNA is TGCAGTGCTAGCAGCATGGACTCCCCTGGCTACACCTTC. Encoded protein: CSASSMDSPGYTF.

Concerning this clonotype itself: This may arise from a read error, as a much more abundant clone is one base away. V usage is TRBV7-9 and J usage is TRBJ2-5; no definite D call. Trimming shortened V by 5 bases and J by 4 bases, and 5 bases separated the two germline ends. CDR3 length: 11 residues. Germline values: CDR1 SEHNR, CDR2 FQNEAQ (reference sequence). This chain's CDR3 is CASSERETQYF. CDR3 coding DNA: TGTGCCAGCAGCGAACGAGAGACCCAGTACTTC.

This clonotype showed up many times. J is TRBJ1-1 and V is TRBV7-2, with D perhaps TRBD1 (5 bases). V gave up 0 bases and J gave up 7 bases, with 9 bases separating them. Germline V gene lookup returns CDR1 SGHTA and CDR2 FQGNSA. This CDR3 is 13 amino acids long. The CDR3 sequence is CASSLAPGGEAFF. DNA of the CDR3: TGTGCCAGCAGCTTAGCGCCGGGGGGTGAAGCTTTCTTT.

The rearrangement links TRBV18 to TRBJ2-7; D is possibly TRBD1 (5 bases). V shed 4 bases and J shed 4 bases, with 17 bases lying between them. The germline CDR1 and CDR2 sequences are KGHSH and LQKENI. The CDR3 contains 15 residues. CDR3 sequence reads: CASSRVAGFKYEQYV. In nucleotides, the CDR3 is TGTGCCAGCTCACGAGTAGCAGGGTTCAAATACGAGCAGTACGTC.

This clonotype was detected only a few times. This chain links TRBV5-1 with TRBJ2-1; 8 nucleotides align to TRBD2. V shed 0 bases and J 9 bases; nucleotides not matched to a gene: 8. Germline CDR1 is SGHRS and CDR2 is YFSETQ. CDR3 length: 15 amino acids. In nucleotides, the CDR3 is TGCGCCAGCAGCTTGGTGCGGGGGGCCGGTGGTGAGCAGTTCTTC. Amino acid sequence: CASSLVRGAGGEQFF. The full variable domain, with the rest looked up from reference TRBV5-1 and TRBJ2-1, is KAGVTQTPRYLIKTRGQQVTLSCSPISGHRSVSWYQQTPGQGLQFLFEYFSETQRNKGNFPGRFSGRQFSNSRSEMNVSTLELGDSALYLCASSLVRGAGGEQFFGPGTRLTVL.

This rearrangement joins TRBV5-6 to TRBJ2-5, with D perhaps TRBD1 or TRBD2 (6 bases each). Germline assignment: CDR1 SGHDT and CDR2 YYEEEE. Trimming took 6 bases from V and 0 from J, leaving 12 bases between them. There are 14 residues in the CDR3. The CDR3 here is CASNRGRDQETQYF. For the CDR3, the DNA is TGTGCCAGCAACCGGGGGCGGGACCAAGAGACCCAGTACTTC.

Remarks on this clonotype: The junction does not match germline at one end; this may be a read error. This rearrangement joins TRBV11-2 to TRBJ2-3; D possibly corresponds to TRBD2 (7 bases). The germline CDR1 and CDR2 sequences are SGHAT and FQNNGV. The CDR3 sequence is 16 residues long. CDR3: CASSLGLWGGTDTQYF. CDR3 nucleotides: TGTGCCAGCAGCTTGGGTCTATGGGGGGGCACCGATACGCAGTATTTT. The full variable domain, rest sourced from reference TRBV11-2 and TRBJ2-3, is EAGVAQSPRYKIIEKRQSVAFWCNPISGHATLYWYQQILGQGPKLLIQFQNNGVVDDSQLPKDRFSAERLKGVDSTLKIQPAKLEDSAVYLCASSLGLWGGTDTQYFGPGTRLTVL.

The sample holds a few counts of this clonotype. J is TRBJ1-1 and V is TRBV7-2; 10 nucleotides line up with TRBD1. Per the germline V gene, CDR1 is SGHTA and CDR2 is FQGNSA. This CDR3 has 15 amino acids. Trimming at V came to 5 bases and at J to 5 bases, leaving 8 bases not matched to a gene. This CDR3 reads CASSTRQGAVTEAFF. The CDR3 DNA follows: TGTGCCAGCAGCACGAGACAGGGGGCGGTAACTGAAGCTTTCTTT.

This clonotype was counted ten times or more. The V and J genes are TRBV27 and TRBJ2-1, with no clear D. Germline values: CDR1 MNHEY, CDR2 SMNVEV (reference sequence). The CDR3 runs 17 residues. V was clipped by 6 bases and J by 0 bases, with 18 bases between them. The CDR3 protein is CASSPASFFSSYNEQFF. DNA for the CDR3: TGTGCCAGCAGCCCAGCCAGCTTCTTTAGCTCCTACAATGAGCAGTTCTTC.

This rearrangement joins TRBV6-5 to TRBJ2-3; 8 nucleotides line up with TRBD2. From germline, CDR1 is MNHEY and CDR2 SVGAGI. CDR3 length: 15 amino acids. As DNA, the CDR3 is TGTGCTTCCGGGAGCGGGGGTTTTAGCACAGATACGCAGTATTTT. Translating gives CASGSGGFSTDTQYF.

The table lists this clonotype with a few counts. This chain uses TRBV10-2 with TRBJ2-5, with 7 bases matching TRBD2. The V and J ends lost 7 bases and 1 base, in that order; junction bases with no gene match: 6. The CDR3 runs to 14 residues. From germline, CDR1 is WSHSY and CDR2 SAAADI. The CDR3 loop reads CASNLAESQETQYF. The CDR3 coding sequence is TGCGCCAGCAACCTAGCGGAGAGCCAAGAGACCCAGTACTTC.